This T cell receptor beta chain originates from a study of CD8+CD57+ T cells in acquired aplastic anemia. Profiling of TCR beta VDJ combinations and CDR3 sequences used genomic DNA as template. TCRdb used MiXCR to reprocess the reads, holding one entry per CDR3 protein. The sample includes 200,000 or so distinct CDR3 sequences, approximately 60% of them seen just once. This CDR3 spans 12 amino acids. Germline loops: CDR1 SEHNR, CDR2 FQNEAQ (reference sequence). The ends were cut back, 6 bases at V and 0 bases at J, with 6 bases in the middle. In patients chosen for sequencing, flow cytometry had shown CD8+CD57+ cell expansion. A severe acquired aplastic anemia diagnosis applied to all patients. This clonotype came up a few times.

Specimen: sorted CD4+, CD8+, or CD8+CD57+ T cells (not recorded which) from PBMCs. The receptor was isolated from a human donor with aplastic anemia. The rearrangement uses TRBV7-9 and TRBJ2-7; maybe TRBD1 (5 bases). CDR3: CASRQDSYEQYF. CDR3 sequence (DNA): TGTGCCAGCAGACAGGACTCCTACGAGCAGTACTTC. Together with reference TRBV7-9 and TRBJ2-7, the CDR3 gives the full variable domain: DTGVSQNPRHKITKRGQNVTFRCDPISEHNRLYWYRQTLGQGPEFLTYFQNEAQLEKSRLLSDRFSAERPKGSFSTLEIQRTEQGDSAMYLCASRQDSYEQYFGPGTRLTVT.